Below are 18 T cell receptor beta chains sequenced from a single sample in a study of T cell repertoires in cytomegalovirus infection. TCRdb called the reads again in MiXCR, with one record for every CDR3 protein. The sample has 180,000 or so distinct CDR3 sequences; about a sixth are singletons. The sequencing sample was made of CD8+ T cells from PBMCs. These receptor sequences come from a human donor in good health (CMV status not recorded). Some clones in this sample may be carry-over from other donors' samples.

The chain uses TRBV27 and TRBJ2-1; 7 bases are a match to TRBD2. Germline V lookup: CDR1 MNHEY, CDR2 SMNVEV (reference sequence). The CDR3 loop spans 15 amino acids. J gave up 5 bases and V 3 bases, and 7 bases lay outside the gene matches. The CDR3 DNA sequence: TGTGCCAGCAGTTTGACGGGACTACCCGACAATGAGCAGTTCTTC. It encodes CASSLTGLPDNEQFF.

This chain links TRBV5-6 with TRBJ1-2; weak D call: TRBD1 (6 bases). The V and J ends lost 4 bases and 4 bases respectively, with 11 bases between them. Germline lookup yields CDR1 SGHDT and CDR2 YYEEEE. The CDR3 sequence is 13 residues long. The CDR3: CASSEQGSYGYTF. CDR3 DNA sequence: TGTGCCAGCAGCGAACAGGGAAGCTATGGCTACACCTTC.

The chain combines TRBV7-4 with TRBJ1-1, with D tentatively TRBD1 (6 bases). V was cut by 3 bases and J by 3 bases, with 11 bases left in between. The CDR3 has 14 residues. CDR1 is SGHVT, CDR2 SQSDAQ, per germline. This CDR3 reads CASSFLGGDTEAFF. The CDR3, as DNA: TGTGCCAGCAGCTTCTTAGGGGGGGACACTGAAGCTTTCTTT.

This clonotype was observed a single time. CDR3 DNA: TGTGCCAGCAGCTTAGTGGCAGGGTTGGGTGAGCAGTTCTTC. Its protein is CASSLVAGLGEQFF. The genes are TRBV7-4 and TRBJ2-1; D might be TRBD1 (5 bases). This CDR3 has 14 residues. Germline V gives CDR1 SGHVT, CDR2 SQSDAQ. V was pared by 1 base and J by 9 bases, with 13 bases between.

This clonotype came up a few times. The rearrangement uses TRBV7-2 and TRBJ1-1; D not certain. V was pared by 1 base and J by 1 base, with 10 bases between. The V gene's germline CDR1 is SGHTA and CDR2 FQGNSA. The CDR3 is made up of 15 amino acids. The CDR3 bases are TGTGCCAGCAGCTTAGTTGGGAACGGGAACACTGAAGCTTTCTTT. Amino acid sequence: CASSLVGNGNTEAFF.

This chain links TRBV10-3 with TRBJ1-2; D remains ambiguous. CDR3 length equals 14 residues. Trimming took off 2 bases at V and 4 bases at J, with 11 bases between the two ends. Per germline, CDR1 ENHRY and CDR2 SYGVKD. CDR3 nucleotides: TGTGCCATCAGTGAGCCAGGATTAAGCTATGGCTACACCTTC. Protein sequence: CAISEPGLSYGYTF.

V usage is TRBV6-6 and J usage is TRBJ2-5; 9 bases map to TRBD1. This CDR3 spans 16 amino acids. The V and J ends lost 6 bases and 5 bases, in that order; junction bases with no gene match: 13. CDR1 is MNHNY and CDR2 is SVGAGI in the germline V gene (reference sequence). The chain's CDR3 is CASRFKQGAVRETQYF. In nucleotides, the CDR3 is TGTGCCAGCAGATTTAAACAGGGGGCAGTCCGGGAGACCCAGTACTTC.

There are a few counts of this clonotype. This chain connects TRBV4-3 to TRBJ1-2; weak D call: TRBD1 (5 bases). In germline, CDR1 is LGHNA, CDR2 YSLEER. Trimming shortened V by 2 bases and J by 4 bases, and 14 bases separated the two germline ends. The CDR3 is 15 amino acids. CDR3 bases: TGCGCCAGCAGCCAAAGTAGGGGCGGTATCTATGGCTACACCTTC. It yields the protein CASSQSRGGIYGYTF.

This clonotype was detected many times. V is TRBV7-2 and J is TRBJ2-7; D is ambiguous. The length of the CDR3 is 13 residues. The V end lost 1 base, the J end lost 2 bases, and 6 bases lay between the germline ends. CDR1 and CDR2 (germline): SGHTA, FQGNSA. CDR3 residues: CASSLGRTYEQYF. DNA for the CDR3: TGTGCCAGCAGCTTAGGACGTACCTACGAGCAGTACTTC.

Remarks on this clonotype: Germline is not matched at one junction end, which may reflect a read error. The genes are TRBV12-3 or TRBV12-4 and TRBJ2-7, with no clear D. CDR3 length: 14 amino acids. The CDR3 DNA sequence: TGTGCCAGCAGTTTAGAAGTACAGCCGGACGGATTGAAATTC. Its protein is CASSLEVQPDGLKF.

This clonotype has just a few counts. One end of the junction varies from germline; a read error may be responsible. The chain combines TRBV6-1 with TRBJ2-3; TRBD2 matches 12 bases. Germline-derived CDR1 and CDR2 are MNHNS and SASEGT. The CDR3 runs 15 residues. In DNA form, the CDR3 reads TGTGCCAGCAGTGAAGGACTAGCGGGGGACCCATTCGTCGATTTT. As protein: CASSEGLAGDPFVDF.

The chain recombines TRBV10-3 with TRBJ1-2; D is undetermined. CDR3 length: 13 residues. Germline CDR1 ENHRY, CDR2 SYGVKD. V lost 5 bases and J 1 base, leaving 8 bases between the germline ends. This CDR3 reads CAISRDINYGYTF. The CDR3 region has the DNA TGTGCCATCAGTAGAGACATTAACTATGGCTACACCTTC.

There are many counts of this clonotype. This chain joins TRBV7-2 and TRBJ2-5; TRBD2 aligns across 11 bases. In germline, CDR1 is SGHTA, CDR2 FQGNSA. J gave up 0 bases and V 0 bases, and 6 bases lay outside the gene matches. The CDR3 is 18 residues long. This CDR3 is CASSLAGQGLADQETQYF. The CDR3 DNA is TGTGCCAGCAGCTTAGCGGGACAGGGACTAGCGGACCAAGAGACCCAGTACTTC.

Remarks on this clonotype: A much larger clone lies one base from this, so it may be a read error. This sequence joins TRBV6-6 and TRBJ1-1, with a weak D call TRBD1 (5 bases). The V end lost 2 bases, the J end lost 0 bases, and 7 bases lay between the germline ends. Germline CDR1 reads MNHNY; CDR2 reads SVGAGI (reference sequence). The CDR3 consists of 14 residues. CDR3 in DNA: TGTGCCAGCAGTTACCTAGGGGTGAACACTGAAGCTTTCTTT. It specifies CASSYLGVNTEAFF.

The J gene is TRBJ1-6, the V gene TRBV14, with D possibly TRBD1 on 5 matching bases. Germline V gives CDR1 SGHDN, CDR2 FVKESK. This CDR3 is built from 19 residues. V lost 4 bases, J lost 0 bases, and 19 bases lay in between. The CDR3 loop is CASSLSVVAGSSYNSPLHF. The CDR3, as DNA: TGTGCCAGCAGCCTATCGGTTGTTGCAGGGAGCTCCTATAATTCACCCCTCCACTTT.

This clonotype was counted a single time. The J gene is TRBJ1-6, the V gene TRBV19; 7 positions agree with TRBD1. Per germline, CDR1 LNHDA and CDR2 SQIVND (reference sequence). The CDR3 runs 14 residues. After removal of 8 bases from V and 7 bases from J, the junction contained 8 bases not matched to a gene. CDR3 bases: TGTGCCAGTGGTAATTACAGGGGAAATTCACCCCTCCACTTT. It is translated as CASGNYRGNSPLHF.

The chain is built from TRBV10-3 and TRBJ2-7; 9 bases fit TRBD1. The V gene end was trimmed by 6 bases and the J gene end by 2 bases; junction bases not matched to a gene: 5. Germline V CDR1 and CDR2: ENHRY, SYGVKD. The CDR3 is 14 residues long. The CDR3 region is CAIRGTGSPYEQYF. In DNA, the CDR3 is TGTGCCATCAGGGGGACAGGGAGCCCCTACGAGCAGTACTTC.

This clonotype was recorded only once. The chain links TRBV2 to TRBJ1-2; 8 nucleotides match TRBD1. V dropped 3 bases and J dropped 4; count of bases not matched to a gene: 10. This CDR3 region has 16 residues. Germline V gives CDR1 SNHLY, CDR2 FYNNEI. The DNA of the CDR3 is TGTGCCAGCAGTGACACCGGGACAGGCCATCCCTATGGCTACACCTTC. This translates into CASSDTGTGHPYGYTF.